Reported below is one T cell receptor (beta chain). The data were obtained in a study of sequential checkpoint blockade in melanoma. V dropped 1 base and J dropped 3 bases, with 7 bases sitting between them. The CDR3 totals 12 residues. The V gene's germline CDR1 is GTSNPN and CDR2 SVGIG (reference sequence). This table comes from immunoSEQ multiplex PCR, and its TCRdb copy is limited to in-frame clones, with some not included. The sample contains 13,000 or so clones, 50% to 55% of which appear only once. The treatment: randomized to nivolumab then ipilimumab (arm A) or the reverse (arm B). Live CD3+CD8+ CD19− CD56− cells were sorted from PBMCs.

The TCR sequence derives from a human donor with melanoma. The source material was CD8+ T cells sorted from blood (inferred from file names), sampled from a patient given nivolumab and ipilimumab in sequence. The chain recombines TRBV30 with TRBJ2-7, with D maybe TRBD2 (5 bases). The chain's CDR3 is CAWSGSGYEQYF. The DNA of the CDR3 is TGTGCCTGGAGTGGGAGCGGCTACGAGCAGTACTTC.